These 24 T cell receptor beta chains originate from one sample sequenced in a study of blood T cell dynamics during melanoma immunotherapy (dated by TCRdb to 2018 to 2021). The library was made by the immunoSEQ multiplex PCR assay. Held by TCRdb, this immuneACCESS table contains in-frame sequences only and omits some clones. Under half of the omission traces to an unresolved V gene where checked; the cause of the rest is unknown. This sample lists around 8,100 clones; approximately 77% were detected once. The biggest ten clones account for approximately 1.2% of the sample. The time point label corresponds to: pre-treatment baseline. Here the sequenced sample was blood, taken from a patient treated with checkpoint blockade. These receptors were collected from a human donor with melanoma.

This clone has only one observation. The J gene is TRBJ2-5, the V gene TRBV5-1, with D perhaps TRBD2 (7 bases). The ends were cut back, 1 base at V and 3 bases at J, with 16 bases in the middle. The CDR3 loop spans 16 amino acids. The germline V gene encodes CDR1 SGHRS and CDR2 YFSETQ. CDR3 sequence reads: CASSLSWGGREETQYF. The CDR3 DNA reads as TGCGCCAGCAGCTTGTCGTGGGGGGGCCGGGAAGAGACCCAGTACTTC.

The chain links TRBV5-4 to TRBJ1-1, with D possibly matching TRBD1 (5 bases). Between the trimmed V and J ends, which lost 7 bases and 5 bases, there was a span of 24 bases. The CDR3 covers 16 residues. The V gene's germline CDR1 is SGHNT and CDR2 YYREEE (reference sequence). The CDR3 bases are TGTGCCAGCGCCCCTTCTGGGGACGGTTTGGGGACTGAAGCTTTCTTT. It translates to CASAPSGDGLGTEAFF.

The chain uses TRBV5-1 and TRBJ1-5; 8 bases line up with TRBD1. The J segment lost 6 bases and the V segment lost 0 bases, leaving 5 bases of the junction unmatched. The length of the CDR3 is 15 residues. CDR1 and CDR2 from the germline V gene are SGHRS and YFSETQ. CDR3 sequence: CASSLDGQGGQPQHF. The CDR3 region has the DNA TGCGCCAGCAGCTTGGACGGACAGGGAGGTCAGCCCCAGCATTTT.

CDR3 sequence: CASRVRGTYNEQFF. The CDR3, as DNA: TGTGCCAGTAGGGTGCGGGGGACCTACAATGAGCAGTTCTTC. The chain employs TRBV28 and TRBJ2-1, with 7 bases fitting TRBD2. This CDR3 region has 14 residues. V gave up 9 bases and J gave up 2 bases; unmatched junction bases: 7. The germline gives CDR1 MDHEN, CDR2 SYDVKM.

This rearrangement joins TRBV7-2 to TRBJ2-7; D gene unclear. Germline assignment: CDR1 SGHTA and CDR2 FQGNSA. V lost 1 base and J lost 1, with 8 bases in between. This CDR3 has 14 amino acids. As DNA, the CDR3 is TGTGCCAGCAGCTTAGTGGGCCAATCCTACGAGCAGTACTTC. Residues: CASSLVGQSYEQYF. Looking up the rest from reference TRBV7-2 and TRBJ2-7 gives the full variable domain: GAGVSQSPSNKVTEKGKDVELRCDPISGHTALYWYRQSLGQGLEFLIYFQGNSAPDKSGLPSDRFSAERTGGSVSTLTIQRTQQEDSAVYLCASSLVGQSYEQYFGPGTRLTVT.

The chain carries TRBV19 and TRBJ1-4, with D possibly being TRBD1 (5 bases). Germline lookup yields CDR1 LNHDA and CDR2 SQIVND (reference sequence). The CDR3 consists of 15 residues. V lost 5 bases to trimming and J lost 0 bases, with 10 bases between them. The CDR3 protein is CASSPQGTTNEKLFF. CDR3 in DNA: TGTGCCAGTAGTCCCCAGGGAACAACTAATGAAAAACTGTTTTTT.

J is TRBJ2-1 and V is TRBV5-1; TRBD2 matches 8 bases. Looked up from germline, CDR1 is SGHRS and CDR2 is YFSETQ. The V and J ends lost 6 bases and 3 bases, in that order; junction bases with no gene match: 5. This CDR3 is built from 14 residues. Here the CDR3 reads CASNGRGSYNEQFF. CDR3 in DNA: TGCGCCAGCAACGGGAGGGGAAGCTACAATGAGCAGTTCTTC. The full variable domain, in which reference TRBV5-1 and TRBJ2-1 provide the parts outside the CDR3, is KAGVTQTPRYLIKTRGQQVTLSCSPISGHRSVSWYQQTPGQGLQFLFEYFSETQRNKGNFPGRFSGRQFSNSRSEMNVSTLELGDSALYLCASNGRGSYNEQFFGPGTRLTVL.

The chain joins TRBV4-3 to TRBJ2-7; D is undetermined. Trimming removed 5 bases at V and 6 bases at J, with 17 bases between. The CDR3 is 14 amino acids. Looked up from germline, CDR1 is LGHNA and CDR2 is YSLEER. CDR3 sequence: CASSMSDHRLEQYF. The DNA for the CDR3 is TGCGCCAGCAGCATGTCGGACCATCGCCTCGAGCAGTACTTC.

The V gene is TRBV7-2, the J gene TRBJ1-1; D call uncertain. V was shortened by 1 base and J by 1 base, with 7 bases between the two germline ends. Germline V gene sequence: CDR1 SGHTA, CDR2 FQGNSA. This CDR3 spans 14 amino acids. CDR3 sequence reads: CASSLVQRNTEAFF. CDR3 in DNA: TGTGCCAGCAGCTTAGTACAGCGGAACACTGAAGCTTTCTTT.

The rearrangement uses TRBV4-2 and TRBJ2-5; the match to TRBD1 covers 7 bases. Trimming took 3 bases from V and 3 from J; bases not matched to a gene: 4. The CDR3 sequence is 14 residues long. Germline CDR1 and CDR2: LGHNA and YNFKEQ. This CDR3 reads CASSQPGTEETQYF. In DNA form, the CDR3 reads TGTGCCAGCAGCCAGCCCGGGACAGAAGAGACCCAGTACTTC.

This clone was seen just once. The chain has TRBV5-1 and TRBJ2-2, with D tentatively TRBD1 (6 bases). Germline CDR1 and CDR2: SGHRS and YFSETQ. Trimming cost V 5 bases and J 1 base, with 12 bases left between them. This CDR3 is 15 amino acids long. The chain's CDR3 is CASSVGGKNTGELFF. The CDR3 DNA is TGCGCCAGCAGTGTTGGGGGCAAGAACACCGGGGAGCTGTTTTTT.

Concerning this clone: The sample holds other DNA sequences that translate to the same CDR3. The chain couples TRBV5-1 to TRBJ1-4; 7 bases align to TRBD1. The trim removed 4 bases at V and 11 bases at J, leaving 8 bases unmatched. This CDR3 is 13 amino acids long. Germline assignment: CDR1 SGHRS and CDR2 YFSETQ. In nucleotides, the CDR3 is TGCGCCAGCAGCCCGGGACAGAGGGAGAAACTGTTTTTT. Amino acids: CASSPGQREKLFF.

J is TRBJ1-1 and V is TRBV5-1, with TRBD1 matching 8 bases. CDR3 length: 15 amino acids. Germline V gene lookup returns CDR1 SGHRS and CDR2 YFSETQ. J lost 2 bases, V lost 3 bases, and 6 bases had no gene match. The CDR3 loop reads CASSYQGQANTEAFF. The CDR3, as DNA: TGCGCCAGCAGCTACCAGGGACAGGCTAACACTGAAGCTTTCTTT.

The rearrangement links TRBV30 to TRBJ1-2; D ambiguous. The germline CDR1 and CDR2 sequences are GTSNPN and SVGIG (reference sequence). With 0 bases removed from V and 12 bases from J, the gap between germline ends came to 11 bases. The CDR3 sequence is 11 residues long. CDR3 nucleotides: TGTGCCTGGAGTGTAGGCCAGCGAAACACCTTC. Translated, it gives CAWSVGQRNTF. Based on the CDR3 plus reference TRBV30 and TRBJ1-2, the full variable domain is SQTIHQWPATLVQPVGSPLSLECTVEGTSNPNLYWYRQAAGRGLQLLFYSVGIGQISSEVPQNLSASRPQDRQFILSSKKLLLSDSGFYLCAWSVGQRNTFGSGTRLTVV.

This sequence joins TRBV15 and TRBJ2-7; the D gene is possibly TRBD1 (5 bases). Germline V gene data show CDR1 as LNHNV and CDR2 as YYDKDF (reference sequence). The CDR3 spans 15 residues. V lost 1 base and J lost 6, with 16 bases in between. CDR3 nucleotides: TGTGCCACCAGCAGAGGTGCAGGGTGGGTCAGCGAGCAGTACTTC. Amino acids: CATSRGAGWVSEQYF.

The chain uses TRBV30 and TRBJ1-6; no reliable D call. Germline CDR1 GTSNPN, CDR2 SVGIG (reference sequence). Trimming took off 4 bases at V and 4 bases at J, with 20 bases between the two ends. The CDR3 totals 17 residues. The CDR3 spells CAWTAPGGMLYNSPLHF. The CDR3 region has the DNA TGTGCCTGGACCGCCCCCGGAGGAATGCTTTATAATTCACCCCTCCACTTT.

This clone was counted a few times. The rearrangement joins TRBV10-3 to TRBJ1-5; the D gene is possibly TRBD1 (5 bases). Between the trimmed V and J ends, which lost 2 bases and 3 bases, there was a span of 11 bases. Per germline, CDR1 ENHRY and CDR2 SYGVKD. This CDR3 has 15 amino acids. The CDR3 DNA reads as TGTGCCATCAGTGAGGGGAGGGGAAACAATCAGCCCCAGCATTTT. Translated: CAISEGRGNNQPQHF.

The chain couples TRBV28 to TRBJ1-4; D remains unclear. Per germline, CDR1 MDHEN and CDR2 SYDVKM. V lost 4 bases to trimming and J lost 3 bases, with 15 bases between them. The CDR3 sequence is 16 residues long. The CDR3 loop reads CASSSPGIGPNEKLFF. The CDR3 nucleotides read TGTGCCAGCAGTTCCCCGGGGATTGGACCTAATGAAAAACTGTTTTTT. Filled out from reference TRBV28 and TRBJ1-4, the complete variable domain reads DVKVTQSSRYLVKRTGEKVFLECVQDMDHENMFWYRQDPGLGLRLIYFSYDVKMKEKGDIPEGYSVSREKKERFSLILESASTNQTSMYLCASSSPGIGPNEKLFFGSGTQLSVL.

V and J are TRBV7-8 and TRBJ2-1; D gene uncertain. Germline V gives CDR1 SGHVS, CDR2 FQNEAQ. This CDR3 spans 12 amino acids. V shed 5 bases and J shed 9 bases, with 11 bases lying between them. The CDR3 sequence is CASSPSRSEQFF. CDR3 in DNA: TGTGCCAGCAGCCCATCCCGAAGTGAGCAGTTCTTC.

The chain carries TRBV5-5 and TRBJ1-1, with D perhaps TRBD1 (5 bases). CDR1 SGHKS and CDR2 YYEKEE come from the germline V gene (reference sequence). The CDR3 runs to 13 residues. V gave up 2 bases and J gave up 7 bases, with 12 bases separating them. The DNA for the CDR3 is TGTGCCAGCAGCTTACCGGGGGGGATTGAAGCTTTCTTT. This codes for CASSLPGGIEAFF.

This clone was seen only once. This chain uses TRBV7-9 with TRBJ2-5, with D perhaps matching TRBD2 (6 bases). In germline, CDR1 is SEHNR, CDR2 FQNEAQ (reference sequence). The CDR3 has 10 residues. V was clipped by 11 bases and J by 4 bases, with 8 bases between them. The CDR3 reads CAGGLETQYF. CDR3 bases: TGTGCCGGAGGGTTAGAGACCCAGTACTTC.

This chain joins TRBV10-2 and TRBJ2-3; D not certain. This CDR3 is 13 amino acids long. V lost 2 bases to trimming and J lost 12 bases, with 15 bases between them. Germline V lookup: CDR1 WSHSY, CDR2 SAAADI. The CDR3 coding sequence is TGCGCCAGCAGTGAGACACCTCTGGCGACCCAGTATTTT. Translated, it gives CASSETPLATQYF.

The chain combines TRBV9 with TRBJ2-5, with 8 bases that match TRBD1. CDR1 is SGDLS and CDR2 is YYNGEE in the germline V gene. V lost 0 bases, J lost 5 bases, and 9 bases stayed unmatched. The CDR3 spans 16 residues. The CDR3 here is CASSVGAPGGAETQYF. The CDR3 nucleotides are TGTGCCAGCAGCGTAGGGGCGCCAGGGGGCGCGGAGACCCAGTACTTC.

The genes are TRBV9 and TRBJ2-1; 10 nucleotides match TRBD2. V lost 0 bases and J lost 8; bases outside the gene matches: 5. The CDR3 runs to 15 residues. In germline, CDR1 is SGDLS, CDR2 YYNGEE. In DNA form, the CDR3 reads TGTGCCAGCAGCGTAGAGGCTAGCGGGAGCTATGAGCAGTTCTTC. Its protein is CASSVEASGSYEQFF. Variable domain in full (rest from reference TRBV9 and TRBJ2-1): DSGVTQTPKHLITATGQRVTLRCSPRSGDLSVYWYQQSLDQGLQFLIQYYNGEERAKGNILERFSAQQFPDLHSELNLSSLELGDSALYFCASSVEASGSYEQFFGPGTRLTVL.